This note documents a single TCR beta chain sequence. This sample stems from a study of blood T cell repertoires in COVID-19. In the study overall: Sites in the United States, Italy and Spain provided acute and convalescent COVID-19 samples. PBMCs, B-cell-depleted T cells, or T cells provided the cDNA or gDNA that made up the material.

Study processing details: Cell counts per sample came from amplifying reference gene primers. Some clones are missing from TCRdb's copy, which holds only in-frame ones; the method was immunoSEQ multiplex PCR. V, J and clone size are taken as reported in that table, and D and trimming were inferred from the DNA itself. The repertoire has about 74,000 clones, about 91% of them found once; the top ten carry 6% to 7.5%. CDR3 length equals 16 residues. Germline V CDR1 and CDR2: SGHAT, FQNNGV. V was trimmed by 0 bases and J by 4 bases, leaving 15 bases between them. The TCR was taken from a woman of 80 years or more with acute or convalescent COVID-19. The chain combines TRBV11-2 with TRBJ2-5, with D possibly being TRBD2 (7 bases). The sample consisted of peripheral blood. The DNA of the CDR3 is TGTGCCAGCAGCTTAGATGGGGGGGCGCGGCGAGAGACCCAGTACTTC. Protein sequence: CASSLDGGARRETQYF.